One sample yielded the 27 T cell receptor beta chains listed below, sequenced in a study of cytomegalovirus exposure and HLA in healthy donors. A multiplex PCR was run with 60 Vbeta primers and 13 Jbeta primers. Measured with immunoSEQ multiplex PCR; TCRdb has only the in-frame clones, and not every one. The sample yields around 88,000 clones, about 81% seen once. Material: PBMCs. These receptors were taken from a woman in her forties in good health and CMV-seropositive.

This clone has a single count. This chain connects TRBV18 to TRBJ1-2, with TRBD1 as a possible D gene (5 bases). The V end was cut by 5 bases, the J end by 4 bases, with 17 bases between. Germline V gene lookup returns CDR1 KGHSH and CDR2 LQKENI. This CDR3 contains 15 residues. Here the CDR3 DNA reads TGTGCCAGCTCAGCAACAGGAATCCACGGCTATGGCTACACCTTC. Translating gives CASSATGIHGYGYTF.

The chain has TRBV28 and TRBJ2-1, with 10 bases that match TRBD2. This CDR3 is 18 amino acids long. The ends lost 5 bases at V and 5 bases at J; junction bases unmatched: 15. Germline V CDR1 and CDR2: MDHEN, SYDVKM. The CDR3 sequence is CASSVLLLAGARNNEQFF. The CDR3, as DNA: TGTGCCAGCAGTGTCCTACTCCTAGCGGGAGCGAGGAACAATGAGCAGTTCTTC.

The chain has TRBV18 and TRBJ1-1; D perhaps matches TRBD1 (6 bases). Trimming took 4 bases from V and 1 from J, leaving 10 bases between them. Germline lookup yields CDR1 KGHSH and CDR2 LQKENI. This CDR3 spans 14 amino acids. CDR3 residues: CASSLPTGNTEAFF. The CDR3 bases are TGTGCCAGCTCACTCCCGACAGGGAACACTGAAGCTTTCTTT.

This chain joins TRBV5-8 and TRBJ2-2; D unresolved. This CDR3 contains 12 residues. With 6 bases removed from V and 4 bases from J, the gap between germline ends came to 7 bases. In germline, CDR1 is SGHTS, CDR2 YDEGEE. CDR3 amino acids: CASTQITGELFF. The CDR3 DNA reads TGTGCCAGCACTCAGATCACCGGGGAGCTGTTTTTT.

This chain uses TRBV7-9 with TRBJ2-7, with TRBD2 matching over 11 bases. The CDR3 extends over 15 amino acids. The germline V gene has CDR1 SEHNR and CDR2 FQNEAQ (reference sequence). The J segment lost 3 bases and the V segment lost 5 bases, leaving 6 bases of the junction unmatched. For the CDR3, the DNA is TGTGCCAGCAGCCCCCTAGCGGGAGGATTCTACGAGCAGTACTTC. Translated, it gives CASSPLAGGFYEQYF.

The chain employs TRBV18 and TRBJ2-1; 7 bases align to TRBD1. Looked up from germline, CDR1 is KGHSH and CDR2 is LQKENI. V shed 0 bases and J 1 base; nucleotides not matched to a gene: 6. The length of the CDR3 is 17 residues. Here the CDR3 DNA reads TGTGCCAGCTCACCACCAGGGGGCCTCTCTTCCTACAATGAGCAGTTCTTC. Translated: CASSPPGGLSSYNEQFF.

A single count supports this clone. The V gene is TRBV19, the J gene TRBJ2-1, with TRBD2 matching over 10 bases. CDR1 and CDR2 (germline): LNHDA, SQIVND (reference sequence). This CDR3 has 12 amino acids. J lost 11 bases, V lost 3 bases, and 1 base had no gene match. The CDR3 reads CASSITSGKQFF. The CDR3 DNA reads TGTGCCAGTAGTATTACTAGCGGGAAGCAGTTCTTC.

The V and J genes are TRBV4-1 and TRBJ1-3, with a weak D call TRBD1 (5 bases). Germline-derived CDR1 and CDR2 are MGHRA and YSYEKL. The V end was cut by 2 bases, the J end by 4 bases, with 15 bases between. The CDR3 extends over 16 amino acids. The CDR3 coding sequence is TGCGCCAGCAGCCAATGGGGCAATAAGAGGGGAAACACCATATATTTT. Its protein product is CASSQWGNKRGNTIYF.

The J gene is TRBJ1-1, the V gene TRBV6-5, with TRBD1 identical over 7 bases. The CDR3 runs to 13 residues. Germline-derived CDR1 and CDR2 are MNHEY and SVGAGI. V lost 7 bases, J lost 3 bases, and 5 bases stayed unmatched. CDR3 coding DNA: TGTGCCAGCACTGGACAGGTGGACACTGAAGCTTTCTTT. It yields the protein CASTGQVDTEAFF.

In DNA form, the CDR3 reads TGTGCCAGCAACCTCGGGGGAGCGGAAGAGACCCAGTACTTC. Translation gives CASNLGGAEETQYF. This chain joins TRBV5-4 and TRBJ2-5; D may be TRBD2 (6 bases). Germline V lookup: CDR1 SGHNT, CDR2 YYREEE (reference sequence). This CDR3 is 14 amino acids long. V was trimmed by 6 bases and J by 3 bases, leaving 15 bases between them.

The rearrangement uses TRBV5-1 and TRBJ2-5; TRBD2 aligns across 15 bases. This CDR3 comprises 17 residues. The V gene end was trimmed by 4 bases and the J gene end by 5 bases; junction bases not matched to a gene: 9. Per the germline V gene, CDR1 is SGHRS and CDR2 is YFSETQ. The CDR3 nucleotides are TGCGCCAGCAGCAAGGGGACTAGCGGGAGGTCGGCGGAGACCCAGTACTTC. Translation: CASSKGTSGRSAETQYF.

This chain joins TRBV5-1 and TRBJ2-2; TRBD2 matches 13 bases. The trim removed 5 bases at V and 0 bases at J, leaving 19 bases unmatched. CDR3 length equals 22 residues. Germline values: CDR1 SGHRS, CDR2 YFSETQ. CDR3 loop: CASSLLGDTGTSGIANTGELFF. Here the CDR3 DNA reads TGCGCCAGCAGTTTGCTAGGCGACACCGGGACTAGCGGGATAGCGAACACCGGGGAGCTGTTTTTT.

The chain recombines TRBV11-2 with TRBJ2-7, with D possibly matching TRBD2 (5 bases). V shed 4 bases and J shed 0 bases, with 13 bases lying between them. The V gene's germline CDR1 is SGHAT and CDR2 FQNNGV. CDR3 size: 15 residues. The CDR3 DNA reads TGTGCCAGCAGCTCAAGGACTGCGAGCTCCTACGAGCAGTACTTC. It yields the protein CASSSRTASSYEQYF.

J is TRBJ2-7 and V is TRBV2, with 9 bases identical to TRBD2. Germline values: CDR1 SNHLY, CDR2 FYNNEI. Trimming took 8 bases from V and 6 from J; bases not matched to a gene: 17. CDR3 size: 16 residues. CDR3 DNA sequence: TGTGCCAGCCGGGACTCCCCCGCGGGAGGGCCTCGCGAGCAGTACTTC. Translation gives CASRDSPAGGPREQYF.

CDR3 sequence reads: CASSLERGYNIQYF. The CDR3 bases are TGTGCCAGCAGTTTAGAAAGAGGGTATAACATTCAGTACTTC. V and J are TRBV27 and TRBJ2-4, with D possibly matching TRBD2 (5 bases). The CDR3 runs to 14 residues. Germline V gives CDR1 MNHEY, CDR2 SMNVEV (reference sequence). Trimming took off 2 bases at V and 7 bases at J, with 12 bases between the two ends.

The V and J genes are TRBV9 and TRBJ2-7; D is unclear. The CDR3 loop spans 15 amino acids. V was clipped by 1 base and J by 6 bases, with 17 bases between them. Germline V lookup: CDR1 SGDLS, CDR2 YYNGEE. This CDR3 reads CASSVNRLQACEQYF. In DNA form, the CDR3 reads TGTGCCAGCAGCGTAAATCGCCTGCAGGCTTGCGAGCAGTACTTC.

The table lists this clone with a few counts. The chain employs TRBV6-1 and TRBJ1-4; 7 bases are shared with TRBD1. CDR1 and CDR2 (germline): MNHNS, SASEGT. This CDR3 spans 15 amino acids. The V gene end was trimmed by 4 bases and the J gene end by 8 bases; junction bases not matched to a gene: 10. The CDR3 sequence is CASSGEPGQEEKLFF. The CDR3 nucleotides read TGTGCCAGCAGTGGAGAACCTGGACAGGAGGAAAAACTGTTTTTT.

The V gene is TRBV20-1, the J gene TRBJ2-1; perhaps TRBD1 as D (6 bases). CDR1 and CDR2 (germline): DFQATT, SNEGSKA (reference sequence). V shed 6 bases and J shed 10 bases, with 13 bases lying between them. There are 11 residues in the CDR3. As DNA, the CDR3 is TGCAGTGCAAGACAGGCCGTGGAGCAGTTCTTC. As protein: CSARQAVEQFF.

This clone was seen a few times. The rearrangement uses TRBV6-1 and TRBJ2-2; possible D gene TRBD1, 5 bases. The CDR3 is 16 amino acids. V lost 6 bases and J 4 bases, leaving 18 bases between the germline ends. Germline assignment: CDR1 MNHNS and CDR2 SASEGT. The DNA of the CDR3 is TGTGCCAGCAGGGAATTGGACATTCTAAGCACCGGGGAGCTGTTTTTT. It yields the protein CASRELDILSTGELFF.

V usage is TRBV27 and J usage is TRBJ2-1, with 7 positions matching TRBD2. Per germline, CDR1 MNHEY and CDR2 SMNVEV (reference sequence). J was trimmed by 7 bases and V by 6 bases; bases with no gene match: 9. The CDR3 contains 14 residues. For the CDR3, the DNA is TGTGCCAGCAGGCCGTCCGGGACTAAAAATGAGCAGTTCTTC. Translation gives CASRPSGTKNEQFF.

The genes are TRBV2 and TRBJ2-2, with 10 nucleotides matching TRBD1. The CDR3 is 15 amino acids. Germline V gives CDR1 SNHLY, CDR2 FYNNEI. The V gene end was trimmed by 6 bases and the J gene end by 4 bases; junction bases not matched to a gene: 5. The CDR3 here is CASRRQGALTGELFF. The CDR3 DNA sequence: TGTGCCAGCAGGAGACAGGGGGCGCTCACCGGGGAGCTGTTTTTT.

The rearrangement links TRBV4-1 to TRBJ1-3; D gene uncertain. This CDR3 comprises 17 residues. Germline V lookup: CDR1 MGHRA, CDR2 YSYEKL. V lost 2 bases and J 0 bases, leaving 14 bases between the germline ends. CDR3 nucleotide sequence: TGCGCCAGCAGCCAAAGCCCCACTCGTGACTCTGGAAACACCATATATTTT. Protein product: CASSQSPTRDSGNTIYF.

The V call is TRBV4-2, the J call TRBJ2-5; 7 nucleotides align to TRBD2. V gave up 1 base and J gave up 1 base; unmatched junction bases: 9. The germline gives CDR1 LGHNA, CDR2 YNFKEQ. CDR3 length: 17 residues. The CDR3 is CASSQGVGASGQETQYF. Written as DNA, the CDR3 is TGTGCCAGCAGCCAAGGGGTGGGAGCTAGCGGCCAAGAGACCCAGTACTTC.

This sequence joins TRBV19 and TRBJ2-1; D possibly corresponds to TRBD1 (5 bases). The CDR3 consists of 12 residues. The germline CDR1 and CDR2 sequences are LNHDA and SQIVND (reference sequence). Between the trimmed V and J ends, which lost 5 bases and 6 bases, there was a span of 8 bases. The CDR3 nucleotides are TGTGCCAGTAGTCCCCAGGGCAATGAGCAGTTCTTC. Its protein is CASSPQGNEQFF.

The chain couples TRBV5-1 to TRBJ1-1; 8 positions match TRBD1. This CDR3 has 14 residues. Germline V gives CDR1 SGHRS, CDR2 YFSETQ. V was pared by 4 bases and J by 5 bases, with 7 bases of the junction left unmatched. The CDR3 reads CASSTGQGGTEAFF. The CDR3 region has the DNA TGCGCCAGCAGCACCGGACAGGGCGGAACTGAAGCTTTCTTT.

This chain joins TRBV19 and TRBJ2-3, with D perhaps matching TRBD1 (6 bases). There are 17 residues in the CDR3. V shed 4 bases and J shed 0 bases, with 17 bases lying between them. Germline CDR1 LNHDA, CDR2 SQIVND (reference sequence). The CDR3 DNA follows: TGTGCCAGTAGTAGGGCAGACGGGACAACTAGCACAGATACGCAGTATTTT. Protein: CASSRADGTTSTDTQYF.

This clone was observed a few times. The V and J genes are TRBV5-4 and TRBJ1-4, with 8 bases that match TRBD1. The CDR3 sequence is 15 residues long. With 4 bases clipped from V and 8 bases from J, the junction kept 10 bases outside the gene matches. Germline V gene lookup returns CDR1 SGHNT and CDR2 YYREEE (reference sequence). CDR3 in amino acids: CASSPDGQGKEKLFF. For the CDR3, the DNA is TGTGCCAGCAGCCCAGACGGACAGGGCAAAGAAAAACTGTTTTTT. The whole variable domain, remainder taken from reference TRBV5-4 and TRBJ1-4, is ETGVTQSPTHLIKTRGQQVTLRCSSQSGHNTVSWYQQALGQGPQFIFQYYREEENGRGNFPPRFSGLQFPNYSSELNVNALELDDSALYLCASSPDGQGKEKLFFGSGTQLSVL.